The subject of this entry is one TCR beta chain. The sample originates from a study of blood T cell repertoires in COVID-19. This CDR3 has 15 amino acids. Trimming removed 6 bases from V and 7 bases from J; junction bases left unmatched: 11. Germline V gene data show CDR1 as ENHRY and CDR2 as SYGVKD. TCRdb keeps only in-frame clones here, not all; method: immunoSEQ multiplex PCR. The sample carries 200,000 to 300,000 clones, over 70% recorded once. The sequence came from a man in his forties or fifties with acute or convalescent COVID-19. Sequences were obtained from peripheral blood. This chain links TRBV10-3 with TRBJ2-2, with TRBD1 identical over 7 bases. This CDR3 is CAIRRGLGGSGELFF. The CDR3 DNA reads as TGTGCCATCAGGAGGGGGCTAGGAGGTAGCGGGGAGCTGTTTTTT.